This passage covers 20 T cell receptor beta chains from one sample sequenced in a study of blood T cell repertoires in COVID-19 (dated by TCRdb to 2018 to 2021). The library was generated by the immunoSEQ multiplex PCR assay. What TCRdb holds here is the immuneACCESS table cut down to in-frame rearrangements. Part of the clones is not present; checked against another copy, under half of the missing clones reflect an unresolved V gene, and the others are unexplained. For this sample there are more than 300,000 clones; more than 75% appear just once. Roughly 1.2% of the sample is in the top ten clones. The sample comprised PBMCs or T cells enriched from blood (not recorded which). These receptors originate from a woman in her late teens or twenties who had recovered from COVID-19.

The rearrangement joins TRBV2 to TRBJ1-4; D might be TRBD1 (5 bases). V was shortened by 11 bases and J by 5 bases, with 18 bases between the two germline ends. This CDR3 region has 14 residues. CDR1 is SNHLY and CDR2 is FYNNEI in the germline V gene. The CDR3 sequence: CAGVVGGTNEKLFF. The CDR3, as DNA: TGTGCCGGGGTCGTGGGGGGGACCAATGAAAAACTGTTTTTT. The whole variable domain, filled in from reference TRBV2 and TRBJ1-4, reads EPEVTQTPSHQVTQMGQEVILRCVPISNHLYFYWYRQILGQKVEFLVSFYNNEISEKSEIFDDQFSVERPDGSNFTLKIRSTKLEDSAMYFCAGVVGGTNEKLFFGSGTQLSVL.

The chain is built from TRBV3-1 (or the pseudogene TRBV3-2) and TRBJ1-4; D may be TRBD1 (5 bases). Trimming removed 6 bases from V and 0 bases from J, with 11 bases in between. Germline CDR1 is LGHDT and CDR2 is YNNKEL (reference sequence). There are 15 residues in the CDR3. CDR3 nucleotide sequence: TGTGCCAGCAGACTGTGGGGGGCAACTAATGAAAAACTGTTTTTT. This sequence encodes CASRLWGATNEKLFF.

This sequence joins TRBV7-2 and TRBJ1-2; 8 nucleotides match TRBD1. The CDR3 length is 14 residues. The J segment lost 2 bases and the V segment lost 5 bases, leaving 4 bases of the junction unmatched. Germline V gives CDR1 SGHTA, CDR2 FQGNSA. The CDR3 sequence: CASSRGQGNYGYTF. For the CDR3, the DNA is TGTGCCAGCAGCCGTGGACAGGGCAACTATGGCTACACCTTC.

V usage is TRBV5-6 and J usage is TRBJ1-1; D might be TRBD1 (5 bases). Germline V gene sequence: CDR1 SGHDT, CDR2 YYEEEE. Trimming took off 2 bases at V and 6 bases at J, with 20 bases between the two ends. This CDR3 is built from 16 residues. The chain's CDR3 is CASSLGTGSLGPEAFF. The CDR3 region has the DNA TGTGCCAGCAGCTTAGGGACCGGGAGCCTTGGACCTGAAGCTTTCTTT. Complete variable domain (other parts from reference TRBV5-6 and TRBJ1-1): DAGVTQSPTHLIKTRGQQVTLRCSPKSGHDTVSWYQQALGQGPQFIFQYYEEEERQRGNFPDRFSGHQFPNYSSELNVNALLLGDSALYLCASSLGTGSLGPEAFFGQGTRLTVV.

This CDR3 is CASARTSVETQYF. The CDR3 nucleotides read TGTGCCAGCGCTCGGACTAGTGTGGAGACCCAGTACTTC. V gene TRBV6-5 combines with J gene TRBJ2-5; 7 bases match TRBD2. Germline V CDR1 and CDR2: MNHEY, SVGAGI. CDR3 length: 13 residues. After removal of 8 bases from V and 5 bases from J, the junction contained 8 bases not matched to a gene.

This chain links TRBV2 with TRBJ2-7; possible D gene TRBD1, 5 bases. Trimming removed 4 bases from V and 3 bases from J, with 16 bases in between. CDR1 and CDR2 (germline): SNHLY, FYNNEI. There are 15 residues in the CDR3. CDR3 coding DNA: TGTGCCAGCAGTGCCTCAGCAGGGCAGAACTACGAGCAGTACTTC. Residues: CASSASAGQNYEQYF.

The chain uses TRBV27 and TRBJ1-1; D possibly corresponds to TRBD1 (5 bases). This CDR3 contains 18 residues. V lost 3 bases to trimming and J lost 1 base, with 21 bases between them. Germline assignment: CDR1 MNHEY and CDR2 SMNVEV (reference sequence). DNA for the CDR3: TGTGCCAGCAGTTTCCAGGGCCCATTTGCGTTGAAGAACACTGAAGCTTTCTTT. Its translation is CASSFQGPFALKNTEAFF.

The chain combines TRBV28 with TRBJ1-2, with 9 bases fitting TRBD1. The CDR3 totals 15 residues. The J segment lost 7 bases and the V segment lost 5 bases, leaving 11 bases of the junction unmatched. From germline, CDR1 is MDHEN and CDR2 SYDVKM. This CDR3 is CASSKPGQGLLGYTF. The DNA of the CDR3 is TGTGCCAGCAGTAAACCGGGACAGGGCCTACTTGGCTACACCTTC.

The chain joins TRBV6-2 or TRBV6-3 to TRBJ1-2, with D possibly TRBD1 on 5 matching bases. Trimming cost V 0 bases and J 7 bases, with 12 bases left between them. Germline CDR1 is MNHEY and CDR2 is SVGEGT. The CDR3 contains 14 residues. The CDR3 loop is CASSYSSRDGGYTF. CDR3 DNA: TGTGCCAGCAGTTACTCAAGCAGGGATGGTGGCTACACCTTC.

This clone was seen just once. This CDR3 reads CASSLGEGRYEQYF. The CDR3 nucleotides are TGTGCCAGCAGCCTTGGAGAGGGCAGGTACGAGCAGTACTTC. J is TRBJ2-7 and V is TRBV14; a possible D gene is TRBD2 (5 bases). The CDR3 covers 14 residues. The germline gives CDR1 SGHDN, CDR2 FVKESK. V gave up 4 bases and J gave up 4 bases, with 14 bases separating them. The variable domain in full, completed from reference TRBV14 and TRBJ2-7, reads EAGVTQFPSHSVIEKGQTVTLRCDPISGHDNLYWYRRVMGKEIKFLLHFVKESKQDESGMPNNRFLAERTGGTYSTLKVQPAELEDSGVYFCASSLGEGRYEQYFGPGTRLTVT.

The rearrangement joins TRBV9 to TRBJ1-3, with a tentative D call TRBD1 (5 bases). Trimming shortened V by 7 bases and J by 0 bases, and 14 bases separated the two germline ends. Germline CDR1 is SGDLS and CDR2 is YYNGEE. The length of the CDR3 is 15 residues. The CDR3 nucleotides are TGTGCCAGCGGGTTGGAGGGGAGCTCTGGAAACACCATATATTTT. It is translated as CASGLEGSSGNTIYF.

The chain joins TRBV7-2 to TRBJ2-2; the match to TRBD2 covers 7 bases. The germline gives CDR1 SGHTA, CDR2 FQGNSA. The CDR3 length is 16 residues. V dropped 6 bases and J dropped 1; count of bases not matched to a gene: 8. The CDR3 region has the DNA TGTGCCAGCAGACCCCCAGTAGCGGGGAACACCGGGGAGCTGTTTTTT. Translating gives CASRPPVAGNTGELFF.

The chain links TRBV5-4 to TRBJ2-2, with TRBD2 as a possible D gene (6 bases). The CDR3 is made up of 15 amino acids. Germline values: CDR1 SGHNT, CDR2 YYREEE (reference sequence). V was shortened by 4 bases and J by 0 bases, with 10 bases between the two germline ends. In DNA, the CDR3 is TGTGCCAGCAGCCGGGACTTCCCGAACACCGGGGAGCTGTTTTTT. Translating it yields CASSRDFPNTGELFF.

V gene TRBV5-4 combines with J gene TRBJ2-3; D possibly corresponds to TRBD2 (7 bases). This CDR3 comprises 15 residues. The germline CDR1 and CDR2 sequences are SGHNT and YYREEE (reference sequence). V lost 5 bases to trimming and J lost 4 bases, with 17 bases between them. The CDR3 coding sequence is TGTGCCAGCAGTTGGGGGGGCGGGGGATCAGATACGCAGTATTTT. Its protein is CASSWGGGGSDTQYF.

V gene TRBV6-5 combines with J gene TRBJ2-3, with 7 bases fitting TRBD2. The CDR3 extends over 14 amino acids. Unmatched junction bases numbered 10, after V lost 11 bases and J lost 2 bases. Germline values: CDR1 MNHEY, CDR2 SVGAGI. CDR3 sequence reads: CASARAGDTDTQYF. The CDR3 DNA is TGTGCCTCGGCTAGGGCGGGGGACACAGATACGCAGTATTTT.

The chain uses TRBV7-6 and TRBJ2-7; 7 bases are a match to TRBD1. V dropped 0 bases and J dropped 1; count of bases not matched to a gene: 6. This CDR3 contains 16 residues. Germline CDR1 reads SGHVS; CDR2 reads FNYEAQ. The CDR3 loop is CASSLAWATGSYEQYF. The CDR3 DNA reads TGTGCCAGCAGCTTAGCGTGGGCGACAGGGTCCTACGAGCAGTACTTC.

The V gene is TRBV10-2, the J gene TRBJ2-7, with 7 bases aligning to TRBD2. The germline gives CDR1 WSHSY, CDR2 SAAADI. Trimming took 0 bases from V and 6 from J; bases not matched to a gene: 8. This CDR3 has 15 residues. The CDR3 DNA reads TGCGCCAGCAGTGAGTCGGGGGGGTCCGACTCCGAGCAGTACTTC. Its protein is CASSESGGSDSEQYF.

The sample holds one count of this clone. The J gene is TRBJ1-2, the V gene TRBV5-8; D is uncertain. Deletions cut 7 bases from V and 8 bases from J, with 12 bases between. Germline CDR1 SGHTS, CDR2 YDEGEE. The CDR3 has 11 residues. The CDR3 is CASRGGLGYTF. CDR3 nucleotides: TGTGCCAGCCGAGGAGGGCTGGGCTACACCTTC.

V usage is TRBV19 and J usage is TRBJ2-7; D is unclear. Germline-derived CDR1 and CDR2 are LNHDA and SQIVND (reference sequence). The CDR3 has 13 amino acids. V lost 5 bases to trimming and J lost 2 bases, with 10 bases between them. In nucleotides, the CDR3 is TGTGCCAGTAGTCCGTCGAGAACCTACGAGCAGTACTTC. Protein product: CASSPSRTYEQYF.

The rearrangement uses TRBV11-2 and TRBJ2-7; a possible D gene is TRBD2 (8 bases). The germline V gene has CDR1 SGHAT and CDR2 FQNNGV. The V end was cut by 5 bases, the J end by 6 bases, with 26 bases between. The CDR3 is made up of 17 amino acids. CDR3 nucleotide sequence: TGTGCCAGCAGCCCCCCCCCACTAGCGGTGAGGGGGCCCGAGCAGTACTTC. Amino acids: CASSPPPLAVRGPEQYF.